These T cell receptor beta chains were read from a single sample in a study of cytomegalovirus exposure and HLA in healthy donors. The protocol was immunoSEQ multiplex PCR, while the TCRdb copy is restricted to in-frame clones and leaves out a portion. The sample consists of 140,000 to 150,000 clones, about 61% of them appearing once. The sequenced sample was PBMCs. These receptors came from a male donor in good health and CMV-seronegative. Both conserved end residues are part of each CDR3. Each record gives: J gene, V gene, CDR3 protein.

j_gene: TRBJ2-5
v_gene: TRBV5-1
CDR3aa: CASSLLLAGGQETQYF

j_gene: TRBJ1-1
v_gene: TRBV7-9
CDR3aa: CSSRSRDSRMNTEAFF

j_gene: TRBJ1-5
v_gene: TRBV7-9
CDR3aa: CASSLAGQGNQPQHF

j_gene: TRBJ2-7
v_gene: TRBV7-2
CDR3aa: CASSPLESLVYEQYF

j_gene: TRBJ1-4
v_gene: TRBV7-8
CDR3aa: CASSLGRNEKLFF

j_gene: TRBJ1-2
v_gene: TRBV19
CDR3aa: CASSPTGEGYTF

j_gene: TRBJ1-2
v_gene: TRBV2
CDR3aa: CASSDRTGPNGYTF

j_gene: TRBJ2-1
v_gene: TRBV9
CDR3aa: CASSVGGHAYNEQFF

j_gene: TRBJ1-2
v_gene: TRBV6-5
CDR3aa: CASSYSDSPYGYTF

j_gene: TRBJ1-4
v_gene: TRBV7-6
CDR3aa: CASSLREGEKLFF

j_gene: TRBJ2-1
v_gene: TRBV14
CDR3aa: CASSQGGRYNEQFF

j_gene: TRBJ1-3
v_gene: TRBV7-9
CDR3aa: CASSPVAAGNTIYF

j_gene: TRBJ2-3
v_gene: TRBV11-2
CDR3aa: CASSLTSSVGDTQYF

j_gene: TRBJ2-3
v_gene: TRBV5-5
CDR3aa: CASSLGGVTDTQYF

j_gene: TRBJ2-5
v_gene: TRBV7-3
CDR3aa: CASSLRGTSKGQETQYF

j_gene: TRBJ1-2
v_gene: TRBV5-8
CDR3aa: CASSFGQGRVGYTF

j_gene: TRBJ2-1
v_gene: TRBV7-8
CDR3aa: CASSHYGGKGQGVHEQFF

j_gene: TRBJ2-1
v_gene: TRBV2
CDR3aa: CASSPGQPMWFF

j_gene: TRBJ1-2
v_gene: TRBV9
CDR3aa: CASSVGRGDYGYTF

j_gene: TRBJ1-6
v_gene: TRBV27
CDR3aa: CASSSSGTRGNSPLHF

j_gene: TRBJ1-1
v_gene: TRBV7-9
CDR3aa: CASRDSGGNTEAFF

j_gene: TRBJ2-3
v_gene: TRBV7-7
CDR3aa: CASSLGGSGGDTQYF

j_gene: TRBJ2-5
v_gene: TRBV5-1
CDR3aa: CASSLSPGEETQYF

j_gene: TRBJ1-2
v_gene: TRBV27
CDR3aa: CASSSYRGRDGYTF

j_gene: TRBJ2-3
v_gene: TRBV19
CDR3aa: CASSIVQGPSTDTQYF

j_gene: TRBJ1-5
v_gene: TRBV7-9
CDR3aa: CASSFTGANQPQHF

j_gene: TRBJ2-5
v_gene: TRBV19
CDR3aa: CATTGTGREAQYF

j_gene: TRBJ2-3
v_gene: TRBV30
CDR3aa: CAWLSGGKPDTQYF

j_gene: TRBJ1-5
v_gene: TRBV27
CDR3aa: CASRKTGGFNQPQHF

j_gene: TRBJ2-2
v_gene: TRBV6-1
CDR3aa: CASSEGDRAAGELFF

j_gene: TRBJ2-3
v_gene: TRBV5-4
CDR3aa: CASSHRGGGTDTQYF

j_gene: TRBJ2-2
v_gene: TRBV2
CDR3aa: CASMGAHGLNTGELFF

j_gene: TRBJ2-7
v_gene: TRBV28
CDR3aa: CASRPQGAHYEQYF

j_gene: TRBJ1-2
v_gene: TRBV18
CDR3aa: CASSPRTEDGYTF

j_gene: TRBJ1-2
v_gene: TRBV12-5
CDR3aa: CASALTGNYGYTF

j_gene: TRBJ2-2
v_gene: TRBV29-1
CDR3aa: CSVRLAGEGTGELFF

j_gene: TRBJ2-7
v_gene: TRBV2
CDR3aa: CASSDRYF

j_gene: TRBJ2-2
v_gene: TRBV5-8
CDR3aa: CASSFVWSGLNTGELFF

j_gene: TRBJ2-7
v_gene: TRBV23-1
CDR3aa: CASFTTASYEQYF

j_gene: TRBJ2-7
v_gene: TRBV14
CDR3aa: CASSHLTGSEQYF

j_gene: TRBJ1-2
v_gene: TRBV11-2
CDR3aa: CASSPGQYGYTF

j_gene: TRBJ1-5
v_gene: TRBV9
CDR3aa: CASSAEQGRNQPQHF

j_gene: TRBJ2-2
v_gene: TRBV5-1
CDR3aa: CASSFTGSTTGELFF

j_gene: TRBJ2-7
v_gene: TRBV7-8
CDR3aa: CASSARLVTYEQYF

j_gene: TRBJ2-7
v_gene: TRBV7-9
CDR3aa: CASSLLGTALYEQYF

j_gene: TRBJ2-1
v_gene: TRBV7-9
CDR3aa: CANAGVSDEQFF

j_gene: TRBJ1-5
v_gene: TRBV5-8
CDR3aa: CASTPPGGNQPQHF

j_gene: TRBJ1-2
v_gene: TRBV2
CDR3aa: CASRRDRDYGYTF

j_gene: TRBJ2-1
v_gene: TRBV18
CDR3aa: CASSKDTPAVDNEQFF

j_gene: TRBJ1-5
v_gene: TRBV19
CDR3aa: CASTSGRQPQHF

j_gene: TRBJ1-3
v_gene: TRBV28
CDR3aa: CASSLSGTGNTIYF

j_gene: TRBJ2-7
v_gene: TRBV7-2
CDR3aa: CASSPSEGVFYEQYF

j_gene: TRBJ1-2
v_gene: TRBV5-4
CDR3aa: CASSSQGGEGYTF